One and the same sample provided the 16 T cell receptor beta chains below, sequenced in a study of T-cell memory formation after mild COVID-19. TCRdb fed the 5' RACE reads into MiXCR, producing one record per CDR3 protein. The sample has 300,000 to 350,000 distinct CDR3 sequences; more than 13% are singletons. Sample: PBMCs or a T cell subset sorted from them (not recorded which). Receptors originate from a man younger than 30 who had mild COVID-19 (a few samples of this study predate the infection). Cell type and time point are not known.

This clonotype was seen only a few times. The chain combines TRBV20-1 with TRBJ2-7; TRBD2 aligns across 12 bases. Germline V gives CDR1 DFQATT, CDR2 SNEGSKA (reference sequence). J lost 5 bases, V lost 1 base, and 0 bases had no gene match. The CDR3 length is 13 residues. The CDR3 region is CSARGLAGDEQYV. For the CDR3, the DNA is TGCAGTGCTAGAGGACTAGCGGGGGACGAGCAGTACGTC.

There are a few counts of this clonotype. The V and J genes are TRBV9 and TRBJ1-1, with unresolved D. Germline V gives CDR1 SGDLS, CDR2 YYNGEE. Trimming pared 4 bases from V and 0 bases from J, leaving 13 bases between. CDR3 length: 15 residues. CDR3 residues: CASSPTGKLNTEAFF. The CDR3 bases are TGTGCCAGCAGCCCGACCGGGAAATTGAACACTGAAGCTTTCTTT.

This clonotype was seen a handful of times. The chain uses TRBV7-9 and TRBJ2-6, with a weak D call TRBD1 (6 bases). The CDR3 runs 15 residues. V lost 7 bases, J lost 4 bases, and 14 bases lay in between. In germline, CDR1 is SEHNR, CDR2 FQNEAQ (reference sequence). Here the CDR3 DNA reads TGTGCCAGCACCCTAGGGGGACCCGGGGCCAACGTCCTGACTTTC. It is translated as CASTLGGPGANVLTF.

This clonotype was counted a few times. The chain combines TRBV7-2 with TRBJ2-1; 11 bases align to TRBD2. CDR3 length equals 14 residues. The germline gives CDR1 SGHTA, CDR2 FQGNSA. The J segment lost 6 bases and the V segment lost 4 bases, leaving 2 bases of the junction unmatched. This CDR3 is CASSYGTSGNEQFF. CDR3 nucleotides: TGTGCCAGCAGCTACGGGACTAGCGGCAATGAGCAGTTCTTC.

Ten or more counts support this clonotype. This chain connects TRBV4-1 to TRBJ1-2; D perhaps matches TRBD1 (6 bases). This CDR3 has 16 residues. The V and J ends lost 3 bases and 4 bases respectively, with 18 bases between them. Germline CDR1 and CDR2: MGHRA and YSYEKL. The CDR3 reads CASSQTGGRTPYGYTF. The DNA of the CDR3 is TGCGCCAGCAGCCAGACAGGCGGTAGGACCCCCTATGGCTACACCTTC.

The chain combines TRBV14 with TRBJ1-2, with D possibly TRBD1 on 5 matching bases. With 3 bases removed from V and 8 bases from J, the gap between germline ends came to 16 bases. CDR1 SGHDN and CDR2 FVKESK come from the germline V gene. CDR3 size: 14 residues. CDR3 protein: CASSHRGDRGGYTF. The CDR3 region has the DNA TGTGCCAGCAGCCATAGGGGAGACCGAGGGGGCTACACCTTC.

This clonotype has only a few counts. This chain connects TRBV6-2 or TRBV6-3 to TRBJ2-7, with D perhaps TRBD2 (6 bases). Between the trimmed V and J ends, which lost 4 bases and 7 bases, there was a span of 14 bases. Germline V gene data show CDR1 as MNHEY and CDR2 as SVGEGT. This CDR3 is 13 amino acids long. The DNA for the CDR3 is TGTGCCAGCAGTTCGGGACTCAGCGTGGAGCAGTACTTC. This codes for CASSSGLSVEQYF.

This clonotype was picked up a small number of times. The gene calls are TRBV7-2 and TRBJ2-5; D is ambiguous. This CDR3 is built from 15 residues. Germline-derived CDR1 and CDR2 are SGHTA and FQGNSA. Trimming removed 1 base at V and 1 base at J, with 10 bases between. As DNA, the CDR3 is TGTGCCAGCAGCTTAGGAGCAAACCCCCAAGAGACCCAGTACTTC. Residues: CASSLGANPQETQYF. Together with reference TRBV7-2 and TRBJ2-5, the CDR3 gives the full variable domain: GAGVSQSPSNKVTEKGKDVELRCDPISGHTALYWYRQSLGQGLEFLIYFQGNSAPDKSGLPSDRFSAERTGGSVSTLTIQRTQQEDSAVYLCASSLGANPQETQYFGPGTRLLVL.

The table lists this clonotype with a few counts. The chain employs TRBV6-1 and TRBJ2-7; D is ambiguous. Looked up from germline, CDR1 is MNHNS and CDR2 is SASEGT. The CDR3 extends over 12 amino acids. V was cut by 3 bases and J by 2 bases, with 5 bases left in between. CDR3 loop: CASSDGTYEQYF. The CDR3 DNA reads TGTGCCAGCAGTGACGGCACCTACGAGCAGTACTTC.

This clonotype has only a few counts. V gene TRBV12-3 or TRBV12-4 combines with J gene TRBJ2-7; possibly TRBD1 for D (5 bases). V lost 3 bases and J lost 2, with 8 bases in between. The CDR3 covers 13 residues. CDR3: CASSFKGTYEQYF. CDR3 nucleotide sequence: TGTGCCAGCAGTTTTAAGGGGACCTACGAGCAGTACTTC.

This clonotype was found many times. The genes are TRBV24-1 and TRBJ2-1; D might be TRBD2 (7 bases). The V and J ends lost 5 bases and 7 bases respectively, with 23 bases between them. Germline V CDR1 and CDR2: KGHDR, SFDVKD. CDR3 length: 17 residues. The CDR3 DNA follows: TGTGCCACCAGTGGTCCCACGGGGGGCCCTCGGGGGAATGAGCAGTTCTTC. Protein product: CATSGPTGGPRGNEQFF.

In this sample, this clonotype turned up a few times. This chain connects TRBV27 to TRBJ2-5, with D possibly TRBD1 on 6 matching bases. The CDR3 is 12 amino acids. The germline V gene encodes CDR1 MNHEY and CDR2 SMNVEV (reference sequence). With 6 bases removed from V and 5 bases from J, the gap between germline ends came to 10 bases. Here the CDR3 reads CASRRGYETQYF. The CDR3 nucleotides read TGTGCCAGCAGGAGGGGGTACGAGACCCAGTACTTC.

The rearrangement joins TRBV4-2 to TRBJ1-6; tentatively, D is TRBD1 (6 bases). Germline loops: CDR1 LGHNA, CDR2 YNFKEQ. Trimming left V 0 bases short and J 5 bases short, with 14 bases between. This CDR3 spans 17 amino acids. CDR3: CASSQDRGAGNNSPLHF. The CDR3 DNA reads as TGTGCCAGCAGCCAAGATCGGGGGGCAGGAAATAATTCACCCCTCCACTTT.

The table lists this clonotype with a few counts. This chain uses TRBV29-1 with TRBJ2-7; D possibly matches TRBD1 or TRBD2 (6 bases each). The germline V and J ends were trimmed by 4 bases and 3 bases, with 10 bases remaining between them. The germline V gene encodes CDR1 SQVTM and CDR2 ANQGSEA. This CDR3 region has 12 residues. CDR3 protein: CSVAEGGYEQYF. The CDR3 DNA follows: TGCAGCGTTGCCGAGGGGGGCTACGAGCAGTACTTC.

This clonotype was counted only a few times. The V call is TRBV12-3 or TRBV12-4, the J call TRBJ2-3, with D perhaps being TRBD1 or TRBD2 (5 bases each). The V and J ends lost 5 bases and 2 bases respectively, with 14 bases between them. The CDR3 loop spans 15 amino acids. The CDR3 DNA is TGTGCCAGCAGTGGGGTGGGGGTGGACACAGATACGCAGTATTTT. This sequence encodes CASSGVGVDTDTQYF.

This clonotype was counted only a few times. The rearrangement joins TRBV11-2 to TRBJ2-7; D is unclear. V was pared by 0 bases and J by 10 bases, with 16 bases between. The CDR3 length is 14 residues. Germline CDR1 SGHAT, CDR2 FQNNGV. CDR3 protein: CASSLDRGGTSQYV. DNA for the CDR3: TGTGCCAGCAGCTTAGATCGAGGCGGCACCTCTCAGTACGTC.